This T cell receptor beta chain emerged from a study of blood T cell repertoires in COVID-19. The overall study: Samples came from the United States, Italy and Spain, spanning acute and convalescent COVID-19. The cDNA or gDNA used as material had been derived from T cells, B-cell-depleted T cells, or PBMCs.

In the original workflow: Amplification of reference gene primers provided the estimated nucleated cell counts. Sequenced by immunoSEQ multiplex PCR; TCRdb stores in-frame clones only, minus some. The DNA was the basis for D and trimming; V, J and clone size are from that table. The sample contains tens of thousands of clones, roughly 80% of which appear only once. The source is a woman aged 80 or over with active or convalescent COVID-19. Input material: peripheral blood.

The DNA for the CDR3 is TGTGCCAGCAGGATGCAGGAATGGGACGAGCAGTACTTC. It specifies CASRMQEWDEQYF. The V gene is TRBV28, the J gene TRBJ2-7, with no clear D. Trimming took off 6 bases at V and 5 bases at J, with 14 bases between the two ends. CDR1 and CDR2 (germline): MDHEN, SYDVKM. This CDR3 is 13 amino acids long.